Detailed here is one TCR beta chain. Its antigen is unidentified. The V gene end was trimmed by 5 bases and the J gene end by 0 bases; junction bases not matched to a gene: 7. Germline V gives CDR1 SGHTA, CDR2 FQGNSA. This CDR3 is built from 15 residues. This sample is drawn from a study of shared clonotypes between healthy human individuals. General observations from the study: On the whole, naive subsets had larger estimated richness than memory subsets had. The study's rarefaction showed incomplete sorted-subset sequencing despite large depth. Against clonotypes common to all four donors, non-shared ones had lower generation probabilities.

Per the original methods: Filtering was not the same, since immunoSEQ gave junction-only sequences without quality scores. Data came from immunoSEQ multiplex PCR; TCRdb stores just in-frame clones and leaves some out. V, J and clone size reflect that table, while D and trimming were determined from the DNA. This sample carries roughly 2 million clones, approximately 96% of them seen once, and the ten largest clones take 0.13%. This sequence joins TRBV7-2 and TRBJ2-7, with 7 bases identical to TRBD1. The TCR originated in a man aged 18 to 29 in good health. Sequencing was performed on naive CD4+ T cells sorted from blood. Stated subset: CD45RA+ positively selected. CDR3 protein: CASSHATGSSYEQYF. As DNA, the CDR3 is TGTGCCAGCAGCCATGCGACAGGGAGCTCCTACGAGCAGTACTTC.